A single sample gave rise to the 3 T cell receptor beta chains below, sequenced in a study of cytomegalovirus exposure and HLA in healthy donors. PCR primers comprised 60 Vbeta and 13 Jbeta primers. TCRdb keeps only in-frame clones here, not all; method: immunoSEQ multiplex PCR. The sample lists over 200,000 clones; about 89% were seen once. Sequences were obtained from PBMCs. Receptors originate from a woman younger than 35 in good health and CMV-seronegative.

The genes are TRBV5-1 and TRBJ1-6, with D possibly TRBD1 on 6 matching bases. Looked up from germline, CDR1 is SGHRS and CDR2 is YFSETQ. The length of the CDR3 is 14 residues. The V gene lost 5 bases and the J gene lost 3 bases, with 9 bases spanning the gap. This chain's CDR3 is CASRSGDYNSPLHF. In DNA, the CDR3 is TGCGCCAGCAGATCAGGGGACTATAATTCACCCCTCCACTTT.

The CDR3 spells CASSVAGAGYEQYF. The CDR3 nucleotides are TGCGCCAGCAGCGTAGCGGGAGCGGGTTACGAGCAGTACTTC. The V and J genes are TRBV5-1 and TRBJ2-7; TRBD2 aligns across 9 bases. V shed 4 bases, J shed 4 bases, and the junction held 6 bases outside the gene matches. The CDR3 covers 14 residues. CDR1 SGHRS and CDR2 YFSETQ come from the germline V gene. The full variable domain, completed using reference TRBV5-1 and TRBJ2-7, is KAGVTQTPRYLIKTRGQQVTLSCSPISGHRSVSWYQQTPGQGLQFLFEYFSETQRNKGNFPGRFSGRQFSNSRSEMNVSTLELGDSALYLCASSVAGAGYEQYFGPGTRLTVT.

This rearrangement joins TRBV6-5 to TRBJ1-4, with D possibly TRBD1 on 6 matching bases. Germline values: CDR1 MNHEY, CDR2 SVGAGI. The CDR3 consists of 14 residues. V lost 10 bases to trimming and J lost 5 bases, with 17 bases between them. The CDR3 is CATSPNRVNEKLFF. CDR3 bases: TGTGCCACCTCGCCCAACAGGGTGAATGAAAAACTGTTTTTT.